Below, 14 T cell receptor beta chains from the same sample are listed, as sequenced in a study of Graves' ophthalmopathy and Graves' hyperthyroidism. CDR3 regions of TCR beta were amplified from RNA transcripts. Second-round multiplex PCR followed a first-round RT-PCR using HTBI primers. From the multiplex PCR reads, TCRdb called clonotypes with MiXCR, one entry per CDR3 protein. The sample has approximately 210,000 distinct CDR3 sequences; about 32% are singletons. The sequenced sample consisted of peripheral blood. Receptors originate from a man aged 45 to 65 with Graves' ophthalmopathy.

This clonotype was picked up many times. The gene calls are TRBV5-1 and TRBJ1-2; the D gene is possibly TRBD1 (6 bases). The CDR3 sequence is 12 residues long. Germline CDR1 is SGHRS and CDR2 is YFSETQ. Trimming removed 7 bases at V and 2 bases at J, with 9 bases between. The CDR3 sequence is CASGQTNYGYTF. The CDR3 DNA reads as TGCGCCAGCGGACAGACGAACTATGGCTACACCTTC.

This clonotype was counted ten times or more. This chain joins TRBV19 and TRBJ2-2, with D unclear. The CDR3 runs 13 residues. The ends were cut back, 6 bases at V and 6 bases at J, with 11 bases in the middle. Looked up from germline, CDR1 is LNHDA and CDR2 is SQIVND (reference sequence). CDR3 in DNA: TGTGCCAGTAGAAACAAGGGATCCGGGGAGCTGTTTTTT. Encoded protein: CASRNKGSGELFF.

This clonotype was seen ten or more times. This chain uses TRBV12-3 or TRBV12-4 with TRBJ1-5; weak D call: TRBD1 (6 bases). CDR3 length: 13 amino acids. The V end was cut by 6 bases, the J end by 5 bases, with 11 bases between. The DNA of the CDR3 is TGTGCCAGCAGGGAACAGGGCGATCAGCCCCAGCATTTT. Its translation is CASREQGDQPQHF.

The chain is built from TRBV30 and TRBJ2-7, with 11 bases matching TRBD1. This CDR3 comprises 14 residues. V shed 2 bases, J shed 7 bases, and the junction held 7 bases outside the gene matches. From germline, CDR1 is GTSNPN and CDR2 SVGIG (reference sequence). CDR3 sequence reads: CAWSTGQGAQEQYF. The CDR3 DNA is TGTGCCTGGAGTACCGGACAGGGGGCTCAGGAGCAGTACTTC.

Many counts were recorded for this clonotype. The rearrangement joins TRBV6-5 to TRBJ2-7; maybe TRBD2 (6 bases). The V end was cut by 0 bases, the J end by 6 bases, with 15 bases between. The CDR3 has 15 residues. Germline values: CDR1 MNHEY, CDR2 SVGAGI. In DNA form, the CDR3 reads TGTGCCAGCAGTTACTCAAGCGGGTTTATATCCGAGCAGTACTTC. Its protein product is CASSYSSGFISEQYF.

This chain links TRBV6-2 or TRBV6-3 with TRBJ2-5; D is perhaps TRBD1 or TRBD2 (5 bases each). This CDR3 contains 14 residues. Trimming shortened V by 5 bases and J by 3 bases, and 13 bases separated the two germline ends. In germline, CDR1 is MNHEY, CDR2 SVGEGT. CDR3 sequence: CASSGRDPEETQYF. The DNA for the CDR3 is TGTGCCAGCAGTGGCCGGGACCCCGAAGAGACCCAGTACTTC.

This clonotype occurred many times. The chain recombines TRBV12-3 or TRBV12-4 with TRBJ2-7, with a weak D call TRBD2 (5 bases). V shed 2 bases and J shed 6 bases, with 14 bases lying between them. This CDR3 is built from 14 residues. CDR3 bases: TGTGCCAGCAGTTTAACGGAGAAAGAGGGCGAGCAGTACTTC. Amino acid sequence: CASSLTEKEGEQYF.

This clonotype was seen a few times. This chain links TRBV6-1 with TRBJ1-2, with D uncertain. The CDR3 sequence is 15 residues long. Germline V lookup: CDR1 MNHNS, CDR2 SASEGT. Trimming took off 6 bases at V and 0 bases at J, with 14 bases between the two ends. CDR3 coding DNA: TGTGCCAGCAGCCCCAGCCGATCCCCTAACTATGGCTACACCTTC. The encoded protein is CASSPSRSPNYGYTF.

The CDR3 loop is CASSTGHGGHQETQYF. In nucleotides, the CDR3 is TGTGCCAGCAGTACAGGACACGGGGGCCATCAAGAGACCCAGTACTTC. This chain links TRBV28 with TRBJ2-5; D is tentatively TRBD1 or TRBD2 (6 bases each). From germline, CDR1 is MDHEN and CDR2 SYDVKM. With 5 bases removed from V and 2 bases from J, the gap between germline ends came to 18 bases. The CDR3 loop spans 16 amino acids.

This clonotype was seen at least ten times. The chain links TRBV24-1 to TRBJ2-2; 10 bases line up with TRBD1. V lost 8 bases, J lost 1 base, and 6 bases stayed unmatched. Looked up from germline, CDR1 is KGHDR and CDR2 is SFDVKD. The CDR3 totals 16 residues. CDR3 protein: CATNSGQGGNTGELFF. The CDR3 nucleotides are TGTGCCACCAACTCCGGACAGGGGGGGAACACCGGGGAGCTGTTTTTT.

In DNA, the CDR3 is TGTGCCTCTGGACAGGGGGAGGGCGAAGCTTTCTTT. Protein sequence: CASGQGEGEAFF. The chain combines TRBV10-3 with TRBJ1-1; 10 bases agree with TRBD1. V lost 11 bases to trimming and J lost 8 bases; unmatched junction nucleotides: 8. Germline CDR1 ENHRY, CDR2 SYGVKD. The CDR3 is made up of 12 amino acids.

Many counts were recorded for this clonotype. The chain employs TRBV6-5 and TRBJ2-7, with D possibly being TRBD1 or TRBD2 (5 bases each). The CDR3 spans 15 residues. In germline, CDR1 is MNHEY, CDR2 SVGAGI. The V and J ends lost 6 bases and 2 bases respectively, with 17 bases between them. In nucleotides, the CDR3 is TGTGCCAGCAGCAACCACCGGGACGGAACCTACGAGCAGTACTTC. Amino acid sequence: CASSNHRDGTYEQYF.

This clonotype was seen ten or more times. V and J are TRBV27 and TRBJ2-2; weak D call: TRBD2 (6 bases). Germline V lookup: CDR1 MNHEY, CDR2 SMNVEV (reference sequence). The length of the CDR3 is 15 residues. The ends were cut back, 0 bases at V and 2 bases at J, with 7 bases in the middle. The CDR3 nucleotides are TGTGCCAGCAGTTTATCGGGACTTAACACCGGGGAGCTGTTTTTT. Protein product: CASSLSGLNTGELFF.

This clonotype was seen ten or more times. Here the CDR3 reads CASKGTFRGETQYF. The CDR3, as DNA: TGTGCCAGCAAAGGGACTTTCCGGGGCGAGACCCAGTACTTC. V usage is TRBV6-2 or TRBV6-3 and J usage is TRBJ2-5, with D maybe TRBD2 (6 bases). Trimming removed 7 bases from V and 5 bases from J, with 17 bases in between. This CDR3 is built from 14 residues. Germline V lookup: CDR1 MNHEY, CDR2 SVGEGT.